This T cell receptor beta chain was found in a study of sequential checkpoint blockade in melanoma. TCRdb's table, derived via immunoSEQ multiplex PCR, lists solely in-frame clones and lacks some. Among about 10,000 clones listed, roughly 73% were seen once. Described treatment: randomized to nivolumab then ipilimumab (arm A) or the reverse (arm B). Patients had received no earlier DNA-damaging chemotherapy. PBMC sorting kept live CD3+CD8+ cells without CD19 or CD56. The ends were cut back, 0 bases at V and 3 bases at J, with 9 bases in the middle. The CDR3 length is 14 residues. Germline V CDR1 and CDR2: SGHTA, FQGTGA.

This chain uses TRBV7-3 with TRBJ2-7, with a tentative D call TRBD1 (5 bases). The origin of this receptor is a human donor with melanoma. The sample here was CD8+ T cells sorted from blood (inferred from file names), taken from a patient given nivolumab and ipilimumab in sequence. CDR3 DNA: TGTGCCAGCAGCTTAACTCCTGACAGCTACGAGCAGTACTTC. It is translated as CASSLTPDSYEQYF.